This TCR beta chain was documented in a study of blood T cell repertoires in COVID-19. The CDR3 length is 13 residues. The V and J ends lost 8 bases and 0 bases respectively, with 13 bases between them. CDR1 is SQVTM, CDR2 ANQGSEA, per germline. In its sample, this clone was seen a few times. In the authors' workflow: Reference gene primer amplification in the assay estimated nucleated cell counts. The assay was immunoSEQ multiplex PCR, and TCRdb's table has in-frame clones only and misses some. That table supplies the V and J calls and clone size; D and trimming were determined from the DNA. The sample has fewer than 60,000 clones; around 81% are singletons.

The V gene is TRBV29-1, the J gene TRBJ1-1, with D tentatively TRBD1 (5 bases). The source is a man aged 65 to 85 with active COVID-19. Sequenced input: peripheral blood. The CDR3 reads CSLREDMNTEAFF. In DNA form, the CDR3 reads TGCAGCCTAAGGGAGGACATGAACACTGAAGCTTTCTTT.